This T cell receptor (beta chain) was sequenced during a study of T cells in Graves' hyperthyroidism and ophthalmopathy. For the study at large: Peripheral blood samples were taken at initial diagnosis, prior to any treatment.

The TCR beta CDR3 regions underwent amplification using RNA transcripts as the source. A set of HTBI primers served as the primers for a first-round RT-PCR of the TCR CDR3. MiXCR was run by TCRdb on the multiplex PCR reads, yielding one entry per CDR3 protein. The sample contains about 640,000 distinct CDR3 sequences, 14% of which appear only once. V dropped 1 base and J dropped 4 bases, with 5 bases sitting between them. In germline, CDR1 is LGHDT, CDR2 YNNKEL (reference sequence). This CDR3 spans 13 amino acids. This clonotype has at least ten counts. The sample comprised blood. V and J are TRBV3-1 and TRBJ1-3, with D unclear. This TCR derives from a woman aged 50 to 60 with Graves' ophthalmopathy. The CDR3 region has the DNA TGTGCCAGCAGCCAAGTATCGGGAAACACCATATATTTT. This sequence encodes CASSQVSGNTIYF.